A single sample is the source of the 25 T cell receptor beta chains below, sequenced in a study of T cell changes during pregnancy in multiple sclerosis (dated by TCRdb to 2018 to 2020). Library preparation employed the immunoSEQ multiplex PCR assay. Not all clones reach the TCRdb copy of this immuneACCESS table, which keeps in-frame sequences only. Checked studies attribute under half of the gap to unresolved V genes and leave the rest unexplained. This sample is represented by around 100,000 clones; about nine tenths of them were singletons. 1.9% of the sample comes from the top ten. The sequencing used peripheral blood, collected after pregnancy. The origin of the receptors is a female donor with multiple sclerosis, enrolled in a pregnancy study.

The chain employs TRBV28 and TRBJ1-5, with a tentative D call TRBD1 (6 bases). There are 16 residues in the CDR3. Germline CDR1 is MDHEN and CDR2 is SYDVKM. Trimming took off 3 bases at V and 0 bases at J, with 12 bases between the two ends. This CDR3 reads CASSLGGTYSNQPQHF. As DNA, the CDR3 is TGTGCCAGCAGTTTGGGTGGGACATATAGCAATCAGCCCCAGCATTTT.

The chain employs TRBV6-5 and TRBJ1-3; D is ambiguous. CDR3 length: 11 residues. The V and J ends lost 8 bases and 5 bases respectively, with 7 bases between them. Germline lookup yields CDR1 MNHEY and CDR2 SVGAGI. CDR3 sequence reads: CASHSRNTIYF. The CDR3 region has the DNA TGTGCCAGCCACAGTAGAAACACCATATATTTT.

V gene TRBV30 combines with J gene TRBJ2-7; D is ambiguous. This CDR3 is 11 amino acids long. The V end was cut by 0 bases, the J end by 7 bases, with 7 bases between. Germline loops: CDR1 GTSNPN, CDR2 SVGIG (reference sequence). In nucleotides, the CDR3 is TGTGCCTGGAGTGTACTCGTAGAGCAGTACTTC. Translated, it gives CAWSVLVEQYF. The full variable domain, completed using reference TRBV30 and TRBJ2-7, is SQTIHQWPATLVQPVGSPLSLECTVEGTSNPNLYWYRQAAGRGLQLLFYSVGIGQISSEVPQNLSASRPQDRQFILSSKKLLLSDSGFYLCAWSVLVEQYFGPGTRLTVT.

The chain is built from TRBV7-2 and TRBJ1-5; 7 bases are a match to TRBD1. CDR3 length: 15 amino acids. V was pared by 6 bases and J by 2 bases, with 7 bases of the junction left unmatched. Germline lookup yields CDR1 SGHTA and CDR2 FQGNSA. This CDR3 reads CASSQTGARNQPQHF. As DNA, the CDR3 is TGTGCCAGCAGTCAAACAGGGGCGCGCAATCAGCCCCAGCATTTT.

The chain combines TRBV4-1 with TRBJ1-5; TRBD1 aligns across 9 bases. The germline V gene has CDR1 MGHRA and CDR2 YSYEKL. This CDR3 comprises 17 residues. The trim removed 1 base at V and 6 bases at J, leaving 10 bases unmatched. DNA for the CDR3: TGCGCCAGCAGCCAAGTGCCCCGGACAGGGGTCGGTCAGCCCCAGCATTTT. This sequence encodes CASSQVPRTGVGQPQHF.

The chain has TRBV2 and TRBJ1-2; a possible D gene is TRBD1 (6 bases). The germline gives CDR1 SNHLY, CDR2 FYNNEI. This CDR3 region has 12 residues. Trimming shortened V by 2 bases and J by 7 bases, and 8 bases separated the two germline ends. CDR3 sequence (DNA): TGTGCCAGCAGTGAAACAGGGTCTGGCTACACCTTC. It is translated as CASSETGSGYTF. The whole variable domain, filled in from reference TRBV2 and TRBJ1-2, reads EPEVTQTPSHQVTQMGQEVILRCVPISNHLYFYWYRQILGQKVEFLVSFYNNEISEKSEIFDDQFSVERPDGSNFTLKIRSTKLEDSAMYFCASSETGSGYTFGSGTRLTVV.

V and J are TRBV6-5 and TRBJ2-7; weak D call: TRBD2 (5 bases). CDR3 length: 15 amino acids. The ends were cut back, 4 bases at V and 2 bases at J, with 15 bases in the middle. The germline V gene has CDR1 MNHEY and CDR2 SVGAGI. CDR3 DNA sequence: TGTGCCAGCAGTTCACCTAGGACTGATACCTACGAGCAGTACTTC. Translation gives CASSSPRTDTYEQYF.

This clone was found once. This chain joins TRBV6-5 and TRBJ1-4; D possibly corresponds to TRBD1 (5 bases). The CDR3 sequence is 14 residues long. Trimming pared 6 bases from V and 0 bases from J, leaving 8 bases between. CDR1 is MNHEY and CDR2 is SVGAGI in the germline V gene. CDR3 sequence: CASSRTSTNEKLFF. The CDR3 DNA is TGTGCCAGCAGCAGGACATCAACTAATGAAAAACTGTTTTTT.

CDR3 sequence reads: CASSQERTFEAFF. CDR3 bases: TGCGCCAGCAGCCAAGAAAGGACATTCGAAGCTTTCTTT. The chain links TRBV4-3 to TRBJ1-1, with D possibly being TRBD1 (5 bases). The CDR3 runs 13 residues. Germline loops: CDR1 LGHNA, CDR2 YSLEER. Trimming cost V 0 bases and J 8 bases, with 10 bases left between them.

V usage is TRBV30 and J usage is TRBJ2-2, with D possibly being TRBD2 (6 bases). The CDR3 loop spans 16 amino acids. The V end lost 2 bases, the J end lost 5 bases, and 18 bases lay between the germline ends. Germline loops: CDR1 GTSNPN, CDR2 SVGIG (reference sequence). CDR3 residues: CAWSWEALLETGELFF. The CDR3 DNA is TGTGCCTGGAGTTGGGAGGCTCTACTTGAAACCGGGGAGCTGTTTTTT.

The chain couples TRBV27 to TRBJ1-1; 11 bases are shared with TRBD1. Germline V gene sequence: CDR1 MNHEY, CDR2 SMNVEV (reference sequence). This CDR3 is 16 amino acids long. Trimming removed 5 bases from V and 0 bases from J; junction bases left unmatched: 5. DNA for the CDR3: TGTGCCAGCAGTATAGGACAGGGGGCGATGAACACTGAAGCTTTCTTT. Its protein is CASSIGQGAMNTEAFF.

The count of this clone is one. The CDR3 region is CASSSDSGGANEQFF. The CDR3 region has the DNA TGTGCCAGCAGTTCAGATAGCGGGGGGGCCAATGAGCAGTTCTTC. V is TRBV6-5 and J is TRBJ2-1; the match to TRBD2 covers 11 bases. The CDR3 sequence is 15 residues long. Looked up from germline, CDR1 is MNHEY and CDR2 is SVGAGI. Trimming took 4 bases from V and 6 from J; bases not matched to a gene: 5.

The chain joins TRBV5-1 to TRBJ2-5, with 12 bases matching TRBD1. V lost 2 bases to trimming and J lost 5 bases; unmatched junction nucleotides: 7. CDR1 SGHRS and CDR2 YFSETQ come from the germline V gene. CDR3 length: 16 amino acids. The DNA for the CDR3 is TGCGCCAGCAGCTTCCCGGGACAGGGGGCGCGGGAGACCCAGTACTTC. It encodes CASSFPGQGARETQYF.

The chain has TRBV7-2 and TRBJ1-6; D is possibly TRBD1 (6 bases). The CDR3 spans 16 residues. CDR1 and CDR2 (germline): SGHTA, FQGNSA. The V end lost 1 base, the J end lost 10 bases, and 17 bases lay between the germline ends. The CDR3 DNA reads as TGTGCCAGCAGCTTAGTAAGGGGACGAGGGGGATCACCCCTCCACTTT. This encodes CASSLVRGRGGSPLHF.

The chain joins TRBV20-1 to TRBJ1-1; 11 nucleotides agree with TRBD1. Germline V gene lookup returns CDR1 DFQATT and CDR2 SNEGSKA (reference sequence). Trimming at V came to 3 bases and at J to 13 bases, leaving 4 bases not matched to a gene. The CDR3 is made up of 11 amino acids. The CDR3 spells CSAREGQGVFF. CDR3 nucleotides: TGCAGTGCTAGGGAGGGACAGGGGGTTTTCTTT.

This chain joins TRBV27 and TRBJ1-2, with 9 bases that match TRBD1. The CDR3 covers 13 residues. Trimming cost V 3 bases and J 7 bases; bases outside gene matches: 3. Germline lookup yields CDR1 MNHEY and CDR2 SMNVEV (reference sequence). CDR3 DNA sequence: TGTGCCAGCAGTTTCCGGGACAGGGCTGGCTACACCTTC. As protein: CASSFRDRAGYTF.

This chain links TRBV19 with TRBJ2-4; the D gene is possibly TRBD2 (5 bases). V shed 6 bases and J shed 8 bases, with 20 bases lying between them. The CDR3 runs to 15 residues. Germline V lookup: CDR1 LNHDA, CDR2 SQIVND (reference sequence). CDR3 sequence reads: CASRPSPLRADIQYF. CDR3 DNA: TGTGCCAGTAGGCCATCGCCTCTTCGAGCGGACATTCAGTACTTC.

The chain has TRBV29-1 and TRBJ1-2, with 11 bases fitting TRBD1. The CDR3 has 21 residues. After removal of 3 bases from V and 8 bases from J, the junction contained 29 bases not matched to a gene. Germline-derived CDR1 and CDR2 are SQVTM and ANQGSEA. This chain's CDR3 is CSVDILPRTGGFYSPETGYTF. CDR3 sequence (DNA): TGCAGCGTTGATATTCTCCCCAGGACAGGGGGCTTCTACTCGCCGGAAACGGGCTACACCTTC.

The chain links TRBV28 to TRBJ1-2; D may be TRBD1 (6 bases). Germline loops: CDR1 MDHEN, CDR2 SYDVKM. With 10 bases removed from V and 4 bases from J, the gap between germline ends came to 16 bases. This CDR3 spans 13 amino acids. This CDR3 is CATPSGTSYGYTF. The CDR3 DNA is TGTGCCACCCCCTCCGGGACAAGCTATGGCTACACCTTC.

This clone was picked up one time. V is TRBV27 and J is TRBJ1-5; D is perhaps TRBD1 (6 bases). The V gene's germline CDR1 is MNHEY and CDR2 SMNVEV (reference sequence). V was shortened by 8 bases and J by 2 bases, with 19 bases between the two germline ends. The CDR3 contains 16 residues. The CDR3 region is CASGVTGPKGNQPQHF. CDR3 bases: TGTGCCAGCGGGGTGACAGGACCAAAGGGCAATCAGCCCCAGCATTTT.

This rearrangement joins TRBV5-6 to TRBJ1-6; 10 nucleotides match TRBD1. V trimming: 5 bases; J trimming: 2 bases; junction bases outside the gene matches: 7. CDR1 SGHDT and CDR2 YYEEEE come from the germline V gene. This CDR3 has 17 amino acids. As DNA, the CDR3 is TGTGCCAGCAGAAAGACAGGGGGCACCCCCTATAATTCACCCCTCCACTTT. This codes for CASRKTGGTPYNSPLHF.

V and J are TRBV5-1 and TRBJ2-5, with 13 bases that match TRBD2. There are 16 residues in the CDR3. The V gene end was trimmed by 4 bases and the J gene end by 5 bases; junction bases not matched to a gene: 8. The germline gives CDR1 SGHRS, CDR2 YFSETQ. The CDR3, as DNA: TGCGCCAGCAGCCCCTCGACTAGCGGGGGGCAGGAGACCCAGTACTTC. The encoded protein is CASSPSTSGGQETQYF.

The CDR3 sequence: CASSATGSSYEQYF. The CDR3 DNA reads TGTGCCAGCAGCGCGACAGGGAGTTCCTACGAGCAGTACTTC. The chain carries TRBV9 and TRBJ2-7, with 7 bases aligning to TRBD1. This CDR3 spans 14 amino acids. Looked up from germline, CDR1 is SGDLS and CDR2 is YYNGEE. V trimming: 3 bases; J trimming: 1 base; junction bases outside the gene matches: 4. The full variable domain, completed using reference TRBV9 and TRBJ2-7, is DSGVTQTPKHLITATGQRVTLRCSPRSGDLSVYWYQQSLDQGLQFLIQYYNGEERAKGNILERFSAQQFPDLHSELNLSSLELGDSALYFCASSATGSSYEQYFGPGTRLTVT.

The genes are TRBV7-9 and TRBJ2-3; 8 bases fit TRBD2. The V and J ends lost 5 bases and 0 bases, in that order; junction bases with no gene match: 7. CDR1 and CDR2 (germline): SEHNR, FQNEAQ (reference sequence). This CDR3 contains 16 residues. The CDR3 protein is CASSIGLAASTDTQYF. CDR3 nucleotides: TGTGCCAGCAGCATTGGACTAGCAGCGAGCACAGATACGCAGTATTTT.

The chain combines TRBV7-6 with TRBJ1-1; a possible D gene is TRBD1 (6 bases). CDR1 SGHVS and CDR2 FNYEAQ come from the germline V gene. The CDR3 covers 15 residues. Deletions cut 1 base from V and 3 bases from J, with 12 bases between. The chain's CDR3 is CASSLGGRYDTEAFF. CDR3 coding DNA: TGTGCCAGCAGCTTAGGGGGGCGCTACGACACTGAAGCTTTCTTT.